This record looks at one T cell receptor beta chain sequence and its context. In TCRdb, the 5' RACE reads were re-called with MiXCR into one record per CDR3 protein. The repertoire holds some 12,000 distinct CDR3 sequences, about 51% seen once, with under 15% in the top ten. The CDR3 covers 19 residues. Per germline, CDR1 SGHTA and CDR2 FQGNSA. Trimming cost V 5 bases and J 0 bases, with 23 bases left between them. Sequenced sample: tumor-infiltrating naive CD4+ T cells sorted from the breast tumor. As to subset: naive CD4+ T cells, CD4+CD45RA+CD25-. The sequence derives from a female donor with breast cancer. The chain joins TRBV7-2 to TRBJ2-1, with a tentative D call TRBD2 (5 bases). DNA for the CDR3: TGTGCCAGCAGCCCCGAAGGGCTAGCATCACGAAGCTCCTACAATGAGCAGTTCTTC. It yields the protein CASSPEGLASRSSYNEQFF. Variable domain in full (rest from reference TRBV7-2 and TRBJ2-1): GAGVSQSPSNKVTEKGKDVELRCDPISGHTALYWYRQSLGQGLEFLIYFQGNSAPDKSGLPSDRFSAERTGGSVSTLTIQRTQQEDSAVYLCASSPEGLASRSSYNEQFFGPGTRLTVL.